The T cell receptor (beta chain) described here comes from a study of blood T cell repertoires in COVID-19. V shed 3 bases, J shed 7 bases, and the junction held 3 bases outside the gene matches. The CDR3 is 13 amino acids. Germline CDR1 and CDR2: SGHRS and YFSETQ. The table came from immunoSEQ multiplex PCR; TCRdb's copy has only in-frame clones and leaves some out. This sample has around 200,000 clones, with 75% to 90% found just once. The sequence derives from a man aged 30 to 45 with acute or convalescent COVID-19. Material: peripheral blood. The chain combines TRBV5-1 with TRBJ2-4; the match to TRBD1 covers 8 bases. The CDR3 nucleotides read TGCGCCAGCAGCTCGGACAGGGCGAACATTCAGTACTTC. It codes for CASSSDRANIQYF.